The sequence of this T cell receptor (beta chain) was determined in a study of beta chain features in type 1 diabetes. The CDR3 is made up of 13 amino acids. V lost 4 bases and J lost 4, with 10 bases in between. Germline CDR1 is MNHNS and CDR2 is SASEGT. Blood was drawn once from each donor into heparinised tubes. The draws averaged roughly 120 mL. Via the markers CD45RO/CCR7/CD25/CD127/CD95/CD27, stem cell-like memory, regulatory, central memory and naive CD4+ cells were sorted. Purities over 98% were achieved in all sorted populations. Broader study findings: Across patients, naive, central memory and Treg TCRB repertoires exhibited apparently greater similarity than was observed across healthy donors.

Expressed TCRB transcripts were sequenced after all isolated RNA was converted to cDNA. TCRdb's copy holds only in-frame clones and misses some; the assay was immunoSEQ multiplex PCR. The profile covers some 230,000 clones, with over 9.5% appearing a single time and about 0.037% taken by the ten largest. This clone was seen more than once but under ten times. No antigen is known for it. The sequenced sample consisted of naive CD4+ T cells from blood. The source of this sequence is a woman between 18 and 29 years old in good health. J is TRBJ1-1 and V is TRBV6-1; D call uncertain. For the CDR3, the DNA is TGTGCCAGCAGTGCCAGGAGGAGCACTGAAGCTTTCTTT. Translating it yields CASSARRSTEAFF.